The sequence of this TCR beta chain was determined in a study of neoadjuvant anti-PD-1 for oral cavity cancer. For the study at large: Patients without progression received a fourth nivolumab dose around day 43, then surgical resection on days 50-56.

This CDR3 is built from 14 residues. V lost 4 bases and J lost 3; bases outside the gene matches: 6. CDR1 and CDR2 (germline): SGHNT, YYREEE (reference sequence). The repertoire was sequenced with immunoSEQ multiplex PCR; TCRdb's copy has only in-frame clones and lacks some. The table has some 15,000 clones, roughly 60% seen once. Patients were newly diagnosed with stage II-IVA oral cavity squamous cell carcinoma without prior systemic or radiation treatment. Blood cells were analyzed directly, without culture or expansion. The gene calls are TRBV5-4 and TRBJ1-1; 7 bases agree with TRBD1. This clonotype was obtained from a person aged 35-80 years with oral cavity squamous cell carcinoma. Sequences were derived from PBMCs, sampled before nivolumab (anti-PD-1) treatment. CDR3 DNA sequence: TGTGCCAGCAGCGCACAGGGGAGGGACACTGAAGCTTTCTTT. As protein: CASSAQGRDTEAFF.